This T cell receptor beta chain was identified during a study of radiation and T cells in renal cell carcinoma (dated by TCRdb to the early 2020s). For context, the study as a whole: Samples were obtained from a clinical trial, in which 15 Gy stereotactic body radiation therapy was delivered to primary renal cell carcinomas and nephrectomy was performed 4 weeks later. TCR beta sequencing covered some 55 samples in total, comprising approximately 26 tumors and approximately 27 peripheral blood samples. Across all 50 or so samples, several million unique CDR3 nucleotide sequences encoding 2,658,974 unique CDR3 amino acid sequences were identified.

On this clone: Its antigen specificity is not known. No much larger clone exists at a distance of one base, and base qualities are not known.

The immunoSEQ kit was used, according to the manufacturer's recommendations, to generate TCR beta libraries from genomic DNA. To prepare libraries, a first multiplex PCR with proprietary primers was run, followed by a second PCR that added unique barcodes, and a bead cleanup was done after each round. A positive control reaction and a negative control reaction, both provided in the kit, were run with every batch of samples. The final libraries were assessed on an Agilent 4200 TapeStation D1000 ScreenTape, pooled by volume, and quantified by qPCR. Sequencing was performed on an Illumina NextSeq500 using a MidOutput 150-cycle cartridge, with 156 Read1 cycles, 15 Index1 cycles, and the kit custom primers. The pooled library was loaded at roughly 1 pM with around 20% PhiX control spiked in. In the original analysis: Vendor-processed data were analyzed in R, with a clonotype defined as all T cells sharing the same CDR3 nucleotide sequence. For clone abundance analyses, frequencies were normalized to the 10,000 most abundant clones in each sample. Public T cell clones, averaging fewer than five per sample, were removed before analysis. Tumor-enriched and baseline blood-enriched clonotypes were defined by at least a 32-fold difference in abundance between compartments. A beta-binomial differential abundance model was applied to find clonotypes that expanded or contracted between blood time points. Tumor-blood repertoire similarity was measured with the Baroni-Urbani and Buser coefficient, and groups were compared using two-tailed Wilcoxon tests in R. The source is immuneACCESS, and TCRdb retained only in-frame sequences with V and J called. Part of the clones is not carried over; for the studies checked, unresolved V genes explain less than half of this, and the remainder is unexplained. The V and J calls and clone size were taken over from that table, and D and trimming were inferred from the DNA. Present in this sample are approximately 110,000 clones, approximately 78% of which were seen just once. The top ten hold about 2.9% of the sample.

In the paper's terms, the time point label means: baseline pretreatment blood. The meaning of the sample's treatment or condition label: 15 Gy SBRT to primary tumor, nephrectomy 4 weeks later. To track tumor-enriched clonotypes, serial peripheral blood was sampled from radiation-treated patients at baseline and at 2 weeks and 4 weeks after SBRT. All patients had renal cell carcinoma with clear cell pathology. The QIAamp DNA Blood Mini Kit (Qiagen) was used to prepare genomic DNA for TCR sequencing. The analyses included just those samples that passed every quality control check. Between the V and J ends, shortened by 3 bases and 4 bases respectively, the junction contains 9 bases. Taken from the germline V gene, the CDR1 and CDR2 loops are SGHTA and FQGTGA. Spanning cysteine to phenylalanine, the CDR3 consists of 14 amino acids. Only the CDR3 region is kept as DNA, spanning 42 bases read in frame from base 1.

The full study reports these points: With a single-armed trial design, the study had no way to address how radiation dose or scheduling affects the TCR repertoire. Because pretreatment tumor biopsies were not available, the baseline intratumoral presence of clonotypes could not be determined. Blood repertoire dynamics were not followed beyond 4 weeks after treatment. In blood, the top tumor clonotypes increased between baseline and 2 weeks post-radiation and then shrank by 4 weeks, which suggests that tumor-resident clones expanded only transiently.

The receptor was isolated from an older woman with renal cell carcinoma. Recombination joined TRBV7-3 with TRBJ2-2; TRBD2 is a weak D gene call, 5 bases matching. This specimen consisted of blood, obtained from a patient whose treatment included radiotherapy and nephrectomy. The DNA sequence is as follows: TGTGCCAGCAGCTTCCGGAGGCGCACCGGGGAGCTGTTTTTT. Its protein reads: CASSFRRRTGELFF.